A selection of T cell receptor beta chains follows, all from one sample in a study of T-cell memory formation after mild COVID-19. Each CDR3 protein is one row after TCRdb ran MiXCR on the 5' RACE reads. The table has around 130,000 distinct CDR3 sequences, about 17% seen once. Sequenced material: PBMCs or a T cell subset sorted from them (not recorded which). These receptors all stem from an adult woman who had mild COVID-19 (a few samples of this study predate the infection). Cell type and time point are not known. Each CDR3 is given with its conserved first and last residue. The D gene is left open where the match is weak. Not every row has a clone size; where given, it reads once, few, many or a size class.

d_call j_call clone_size v_call cdr3_aa cdr3_nt
- TRBJ2-3 - TRBV29-1 CSVSRGRGTDTQYF TGCAGCGTTTCAAGGGGGAGGGGCACAGATACGCAGTATTTT
- TRBJ1-1 - TRBV3-1 CASSQGLLMAFF TGTGCCAGCAGCCAAGGGCTTTTGATGGCTTTCTTT
TRBD1 TRBJ2-7 - TRBV9 CASSGQGWEQYF TGTGCCAGCAGCGGACAGGGGTGGGAGCAGTACTTC
- TRBJ1-1 few TRBV20-1 CSASEGANTEAFF TGCAGTGCTAGCGAGGGTGCGAACACTGAAGCTTTCTTT
- TRBJ2-7 few TRBV18 CASSPQFRAYEQYF TGTGCCAGCTCACCCCAATTCCGGGCCTACGAGCAGTACTTC
- TRBJ1-1 few TRBV29-1 CSVAFDTEAFF TGCAGCGTTGCCTTCGACACTGAAGCTTTCTTT
- TRBJ2-1 few TRBV6-5 CASSYSTWNEQFF TGTGCCAGCAGTTACTCGACGTGGAATGAGCAGTTCTTC
TRBD2 TRBJ2-1 many TRBV7-3 CASRRTSGSYNEQFF TGTGCCAGCAGACGGACTAGCGGCTCCTACAATGAGCAGTTCTTC
TRBD1 TRBJ2-7 - TRBV20-1 CSARPPDRGVTEQYF TGCAGTGCTAGGCCCCCAGACAGGGGTGTTACGGAGCAGTACTTC
TRBD1 TRBJ2-6 - TRBV7-6 CASSSRTGAMAGANVLTF TGTGCCAGCAGCTCCCGGACAGGGGCAATGGCTGGGGCCAACGTCCTGACTTTC
- TRBJ1-1 many TRBV5-1 CASSPRGLTEAFF TGCGCCAGCAGCCCGCGGGGACTCACTGAAGCTTTCTTT
- TRBJ2-7 - TRBV10-3 CAISDSGQGAYEQYF -
- TRBJ1-2 - TRBV2 CASSEVGAGYYGYTF TGTGCCAGCAGTGAAGTGGGGGCCGGCTACTATGGCTACACCTTC
- TRBJ2-7 - TRBV12-5 CASGPTIADLSSYEQYF TGTGCTAGTGGTCCTACGATAGCGGACCTGAGCTCCTACGAGCAGTACTTC